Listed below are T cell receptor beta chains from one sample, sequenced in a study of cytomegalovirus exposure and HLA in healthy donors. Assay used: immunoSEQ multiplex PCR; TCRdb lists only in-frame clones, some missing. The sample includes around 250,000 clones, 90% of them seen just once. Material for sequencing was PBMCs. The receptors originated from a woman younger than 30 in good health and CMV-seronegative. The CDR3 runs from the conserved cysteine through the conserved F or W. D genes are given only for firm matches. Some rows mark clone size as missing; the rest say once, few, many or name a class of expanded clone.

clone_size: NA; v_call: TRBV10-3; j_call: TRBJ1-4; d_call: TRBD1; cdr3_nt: TGTGCCAGCAGCCCCAGGACAGGGGTGGAAAAACTGTTTTTT; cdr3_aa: CASSPRTGVEKLFF
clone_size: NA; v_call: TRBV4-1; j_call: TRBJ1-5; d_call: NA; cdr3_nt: TGCGCCAGCAGCCTAGCGCCGAACGAGGCTCAGCCCCAGCATTTT; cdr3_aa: CASSLAPNEAQPQHF
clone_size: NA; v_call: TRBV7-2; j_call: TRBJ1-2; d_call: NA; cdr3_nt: TGTGCCAGCAGCCGACAAAACTATGGCTACACCTTC; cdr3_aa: CASSRQNYGYTF
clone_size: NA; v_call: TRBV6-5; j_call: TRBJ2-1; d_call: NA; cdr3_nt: TGTGCCACCTTAGGACTTGAACCCAATGAGCAGTTCTTC; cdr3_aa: CATLGLEPNEQFF
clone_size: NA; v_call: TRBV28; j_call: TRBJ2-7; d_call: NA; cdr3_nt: TGTGCCAGCAGTTTACGCTACGAGCAGTACTTC; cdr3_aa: CASSLRYEQYF
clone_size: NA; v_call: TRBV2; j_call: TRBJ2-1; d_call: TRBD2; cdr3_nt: TGTGCCAGCAGTGAAGGAAGGGCTAGCGGGGGTTATGAGCAGTTCTTC; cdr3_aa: CASSEGRASGGYEQFF
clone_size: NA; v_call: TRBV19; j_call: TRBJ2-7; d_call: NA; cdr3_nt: TGTGCCAGTAGCCTGGCCCAGGGGTTTCCCTACGAGCAGTACTTC; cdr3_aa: CASSLAQGFPYEQYF
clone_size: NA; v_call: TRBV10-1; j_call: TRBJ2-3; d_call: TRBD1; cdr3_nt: TGCGCCAGCAGCCTTGGGACAGGGAGTTCAGATACGCAGTATTTT; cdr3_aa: CASSLGTGSSDTQYF
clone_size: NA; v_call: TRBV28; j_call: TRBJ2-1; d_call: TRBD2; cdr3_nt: TGTGCCAGCAGCCCTAGCGGGGGTTCCTACAATGAGCAGTTCTTC; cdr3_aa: CASSPSGGSYNEQFF
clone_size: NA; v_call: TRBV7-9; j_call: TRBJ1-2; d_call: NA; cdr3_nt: TGTGCCAGCAGCTTTGCAGGGCGGTCTGGCTACACCTTC; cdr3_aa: CASSFAGRSGYTF
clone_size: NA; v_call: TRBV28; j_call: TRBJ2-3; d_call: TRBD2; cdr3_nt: TGTGCCAGCAGTTTTAGCGGGGGGGCTGCAGATACGCAGTATTTT; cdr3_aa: CASSFSGGAADTQYF
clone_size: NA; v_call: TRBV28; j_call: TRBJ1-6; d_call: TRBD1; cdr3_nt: TGTGCCAGCAGTGGCTCGACAGGGCTCTATAATTCACCCCTCCACTTT; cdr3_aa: CASSGSTGLYNSPLHF
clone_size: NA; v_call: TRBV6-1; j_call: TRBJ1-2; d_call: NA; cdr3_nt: TGTGCCAGCAGTGCCATTCTTGGGGAGCCTAACTATGGCTACACCTTC; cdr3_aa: CASSAILGEPNYGYTF
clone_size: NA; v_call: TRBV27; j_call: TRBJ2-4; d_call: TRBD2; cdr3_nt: TGTGCCAGCAGGTTAGCGGGGGCGGGAAACATTCAGTACTTC; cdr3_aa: CASRLAGAGNIQYF
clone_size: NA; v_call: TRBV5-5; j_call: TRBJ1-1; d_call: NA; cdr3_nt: TGTGCCAGCAGCTTTGGAGATGACACTGAAGCTTTCTTT; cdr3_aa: CASSFGDDTEAFF
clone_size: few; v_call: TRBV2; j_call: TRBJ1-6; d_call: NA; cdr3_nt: TGTGCCAGCAGTTCAGGGATTAACAATTCACCCCTCCACTTT; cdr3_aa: CASSSGINNSPLHF
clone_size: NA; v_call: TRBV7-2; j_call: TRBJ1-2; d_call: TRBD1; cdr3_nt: TGTGCCAGCAGCTCCCAACAGGGGTATGGCTACACCTTC; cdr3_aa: CASSSQQGYGYTF
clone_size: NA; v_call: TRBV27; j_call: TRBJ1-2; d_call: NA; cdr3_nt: TGTGCCAGCCGTCCCCGTCAGATCTATGGCTACACCTTC; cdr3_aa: CASRPRQIYGYTF
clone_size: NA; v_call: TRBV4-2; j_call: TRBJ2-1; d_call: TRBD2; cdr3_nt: TGTGCCAGCAGCCAAGTAGCAGCGGGGGTCTCCTACAATGAGCAGTTCTTC; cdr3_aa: CASSQVAAGVSYNEQFF
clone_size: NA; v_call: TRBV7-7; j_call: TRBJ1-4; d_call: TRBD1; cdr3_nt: TGTGCTAGCAGCTCCCACAGGGGGTTTAATGAAAAACTGTTTTTT; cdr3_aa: CASSSHRGFNEKLFF
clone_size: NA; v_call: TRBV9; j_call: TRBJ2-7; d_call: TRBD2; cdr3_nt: TGTGCCAGCAGCGTAGCAGCGGGGGCCCAACCCTACGAGCAGTACTTC; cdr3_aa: CASSVAAGAQPYEQYF
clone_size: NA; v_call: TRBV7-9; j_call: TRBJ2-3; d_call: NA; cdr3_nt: TGTGCCAGCAGCTTAGATAGGAGCGCCGATACGCAGTATTTT; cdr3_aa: CASSLDRSADTQYF
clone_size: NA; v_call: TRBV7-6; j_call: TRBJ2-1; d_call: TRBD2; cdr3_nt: TGTGCCAGCAGCTTACTAGCGGGGGCGAGCAATGAGCAGTTCTTC; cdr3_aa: CASSLLAGASNEQFF
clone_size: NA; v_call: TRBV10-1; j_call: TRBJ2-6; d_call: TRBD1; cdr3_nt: TGCGCCAGCAGTGAGTCTTTCCAAAGGACAGGGAATTCGAGTAGTTCTGGGGCCAACGTCCTGACTTTC; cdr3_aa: CASSESFQRTGNSSSSGANVLTF
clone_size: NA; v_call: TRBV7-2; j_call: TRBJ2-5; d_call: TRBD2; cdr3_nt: TGTGCCAGCAGCTTCGGGGGGACGGAGACCCAGTACTTC; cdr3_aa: CASSFGGTETQYF
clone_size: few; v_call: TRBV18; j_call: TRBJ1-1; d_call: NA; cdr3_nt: TGTGCCAGCTCACCACGCGCGGGGGTGAACACTGAAGCTTTCTTT; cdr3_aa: CASSPRAGVNTEAFF
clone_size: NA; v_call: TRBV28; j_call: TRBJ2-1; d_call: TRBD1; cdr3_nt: TGTGCCAGCAGCCCCGCCGGGACAGGCGATCCTGAGCAGTTCTTC; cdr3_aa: CASSPAGTGDPEQFF
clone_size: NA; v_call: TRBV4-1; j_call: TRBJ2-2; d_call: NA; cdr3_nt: TGCGCCAGCAGCCAAATTGCAGGGACCGGGGAGCTGTTTTTT; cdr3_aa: CASSQIAGTGELFF
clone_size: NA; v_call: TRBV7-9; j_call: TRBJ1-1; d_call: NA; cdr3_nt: TGTGCCAGCAGATTACCCGGACAGAACACTGAAGCTTTCTTT; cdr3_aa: CASRLPGQNTEAFF
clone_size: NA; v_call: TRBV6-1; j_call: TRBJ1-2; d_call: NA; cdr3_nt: TGTGCCAGCAGTGAATTCCCGTTACTTTATGGCTACACCTTC; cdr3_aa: CASSEFPLLYGYTF
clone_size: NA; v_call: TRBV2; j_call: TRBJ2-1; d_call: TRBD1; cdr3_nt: TGTGCCACCTGGGGGGACAGGATGAGCTCCTACAATGAGCAGTTCTTC; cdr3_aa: CATWGDRMSSYNEQFF
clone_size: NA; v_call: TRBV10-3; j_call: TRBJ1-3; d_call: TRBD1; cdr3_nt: TGTGCCATCAGTCCCGGGACAGGGAACTCTGGAAACACCATATATTTT; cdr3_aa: CAISPGTGNSGNTIYF
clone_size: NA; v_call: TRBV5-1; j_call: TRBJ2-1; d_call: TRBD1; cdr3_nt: TGCGCCAGCAGCTCAACAGGGGATTTCTTCTACAATGAGCAGTTCTTC; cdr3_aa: CASSSTGDFFYNEQFF
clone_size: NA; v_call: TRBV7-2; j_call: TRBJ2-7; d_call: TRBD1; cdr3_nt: TGTGCCAGCAGCGCCGACAGGGGAGGCGAGCAGTACTTC; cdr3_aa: CASSADRGGEQYF
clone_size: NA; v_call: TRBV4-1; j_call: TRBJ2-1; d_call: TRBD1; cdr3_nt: TGCGCCAGCAGCCAAGATCGGATCAGGGGGACATTCTCAAATGAGCAGTTCTTC; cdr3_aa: CASSQDRIRGTFSNEQFF
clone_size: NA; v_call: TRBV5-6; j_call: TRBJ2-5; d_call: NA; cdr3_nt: TGTGCCAGCAGCTCCACAACGACCCAGTACTTC; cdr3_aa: CASSSTTTQYF
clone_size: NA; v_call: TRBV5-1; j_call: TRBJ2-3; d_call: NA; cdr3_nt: TGCGCCAGCATGGCGGGGTCCACAGATACGCAGTATTTT; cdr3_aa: CASMAGSTDTQYF
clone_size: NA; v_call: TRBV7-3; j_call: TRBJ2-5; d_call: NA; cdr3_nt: TGTGCCAGCAGCCCCACTAGCAATTTAGAGACCCAGTACTTC; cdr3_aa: CASSPTSNLETQYF
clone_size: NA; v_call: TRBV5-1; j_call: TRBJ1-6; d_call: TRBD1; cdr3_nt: TGCGCCAGCAGCGTAGCTGGGACAGGGCACAATTCACCCCTCCACTTT; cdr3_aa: CASSVAGTGHNSPLHF
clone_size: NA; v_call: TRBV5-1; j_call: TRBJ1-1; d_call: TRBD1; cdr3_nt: TGCGCCAGCAGCCCGGGACAGCCGAACACTGAAGCTTTCTTT; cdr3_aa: CASSPGQPNTEAFF
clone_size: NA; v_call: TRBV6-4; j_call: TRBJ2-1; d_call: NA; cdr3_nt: TGTGCCAGCAGTGATTCTAATGAGCAGTTCTTC; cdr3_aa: CASSDSNEQFF
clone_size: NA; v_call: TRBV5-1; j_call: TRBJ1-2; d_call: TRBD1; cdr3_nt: TGCGCCAGCAGCTTTACCTCCGGGACAGGGGTCGATGGCTACACCTTC; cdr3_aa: CASSFTSGTGVDGYTF
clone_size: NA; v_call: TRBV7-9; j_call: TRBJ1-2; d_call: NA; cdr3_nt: TGTGCCAGCAGCTTACCCGACAGGCCCTATGGCTACACCTTC; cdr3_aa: CASSLPDRPYGYTF
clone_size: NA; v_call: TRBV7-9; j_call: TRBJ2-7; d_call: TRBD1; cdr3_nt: TGTGCCAGCAGCTCCCGGACAGGGGCCTACGAGCAGTACTTC; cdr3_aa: CASSSRTGAYEQYF
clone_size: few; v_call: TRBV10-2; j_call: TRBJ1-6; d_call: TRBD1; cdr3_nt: TGCGCCAGCAGCGGTACGGCGGGACAGTTGAATTCACCCCTCCACTTT; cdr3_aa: CASSGTAGQLNSPLHF
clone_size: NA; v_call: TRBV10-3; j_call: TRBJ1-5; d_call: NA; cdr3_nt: TGTGCCATCAGTGAGAAGGCTAGTCAGCCCCAGCATTTT; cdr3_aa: CAISEKASQPQHF
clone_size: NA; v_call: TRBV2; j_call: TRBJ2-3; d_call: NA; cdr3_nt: TGTGCCAGCAGTGAAGATAGACAGGAATCAGATACGCAGTATTTT; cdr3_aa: CASSEDRQESDTQYF
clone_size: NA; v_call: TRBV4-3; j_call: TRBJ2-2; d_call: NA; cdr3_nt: TGCGCCAGCAGCCAGGGAGGACTAACCAACACCGGGGAGCTGTTTTTT; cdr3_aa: CASSQGGLTNTGELFF